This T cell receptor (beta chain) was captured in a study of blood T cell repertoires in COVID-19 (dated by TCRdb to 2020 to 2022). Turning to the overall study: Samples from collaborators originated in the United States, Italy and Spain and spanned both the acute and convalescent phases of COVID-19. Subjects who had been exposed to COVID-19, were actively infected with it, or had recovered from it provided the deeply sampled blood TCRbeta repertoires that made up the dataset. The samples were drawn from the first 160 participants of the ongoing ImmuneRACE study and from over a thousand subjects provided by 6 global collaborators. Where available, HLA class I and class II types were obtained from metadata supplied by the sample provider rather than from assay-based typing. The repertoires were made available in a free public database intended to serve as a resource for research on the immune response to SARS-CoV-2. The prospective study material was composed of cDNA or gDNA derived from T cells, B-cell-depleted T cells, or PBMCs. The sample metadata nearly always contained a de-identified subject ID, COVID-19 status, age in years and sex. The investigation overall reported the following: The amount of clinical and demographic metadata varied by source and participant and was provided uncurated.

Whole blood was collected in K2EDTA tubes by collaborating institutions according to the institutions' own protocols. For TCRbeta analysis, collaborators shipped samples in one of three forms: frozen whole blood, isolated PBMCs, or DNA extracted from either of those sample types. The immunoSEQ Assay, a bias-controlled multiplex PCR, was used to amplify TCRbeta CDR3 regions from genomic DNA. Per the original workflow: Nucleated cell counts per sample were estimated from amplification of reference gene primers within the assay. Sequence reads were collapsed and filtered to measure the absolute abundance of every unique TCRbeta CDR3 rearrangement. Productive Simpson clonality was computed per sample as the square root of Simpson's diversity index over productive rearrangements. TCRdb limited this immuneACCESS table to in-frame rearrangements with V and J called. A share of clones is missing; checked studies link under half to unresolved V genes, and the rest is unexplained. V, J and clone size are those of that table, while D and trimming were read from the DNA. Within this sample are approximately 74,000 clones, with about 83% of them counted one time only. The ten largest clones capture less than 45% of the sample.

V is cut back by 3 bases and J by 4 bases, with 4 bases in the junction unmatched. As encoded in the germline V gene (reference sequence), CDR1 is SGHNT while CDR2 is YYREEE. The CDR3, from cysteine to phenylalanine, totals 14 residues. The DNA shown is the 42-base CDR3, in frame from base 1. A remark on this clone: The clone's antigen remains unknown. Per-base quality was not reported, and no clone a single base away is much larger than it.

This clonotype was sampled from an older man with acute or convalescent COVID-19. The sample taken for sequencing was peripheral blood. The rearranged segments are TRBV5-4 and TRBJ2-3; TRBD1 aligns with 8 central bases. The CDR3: CASSWAGGSDTQYF. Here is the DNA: TGTGCCAGCAGCTGGGCAGGGGGCTCAGATACGCAGTATTTT.